Detailed here is one T cell receptor (beta chain). The data belong to a study of cytomegalovirus exposure and HLA in healthy donors. Clones were sequenced by immunoSEQ multiplex PCR, and TCRdb holds only the in-frame ones, with some missing. Among about 74,000 clones listed, roughly 92% were seen once. V was shortened by 2 bases and J by 10 bases, with 12 bases between the two germline ends. The V gene's germline CDR1 is WNHNN and CDR2 SYGVQD (reference sequence). This CDR3 spans 12 amino acids. This clonotype was sampled from a woman between 18 and 30 years old in good health and CMV-seropositive. The J gene is TRBJ2-7, the V gene TRBV10-1; D possibly corresponds to TRBD1 (5 bases). What was sequenced was PBMCs. The CDR3 reads CASSEGQGPQYF. DNA of the CDR3: TGCGCCAGCAGTGAGGGGCAGGGCCCTCAGTACTTC.